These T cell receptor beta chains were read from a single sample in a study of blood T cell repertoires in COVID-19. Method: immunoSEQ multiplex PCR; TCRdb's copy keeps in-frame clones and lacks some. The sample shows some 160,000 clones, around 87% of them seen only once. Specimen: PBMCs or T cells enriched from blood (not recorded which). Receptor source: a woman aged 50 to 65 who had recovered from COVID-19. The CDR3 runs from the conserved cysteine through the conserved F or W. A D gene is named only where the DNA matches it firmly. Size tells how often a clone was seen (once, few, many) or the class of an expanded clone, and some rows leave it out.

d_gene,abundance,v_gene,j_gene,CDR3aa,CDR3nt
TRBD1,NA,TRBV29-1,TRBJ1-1,CSVLRGTGTEAFF,TGCAGCGTCCTCAGGGGGACGGGCACTGAAGCTTTCTTT
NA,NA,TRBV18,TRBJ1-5,CASSLKGGEPQHF,TGTGCCAGCTCACTCAAGGGGGGGGAGCCCCAGCATTTT
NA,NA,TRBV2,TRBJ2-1,CASSAGGANEQFF,TGTGCCAGCAGTGCGGGGGGCGCCAATGAGCAGTTCTTC
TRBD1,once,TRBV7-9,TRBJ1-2,CASSLAGQGYGYTF,TGTGCCAGCAGCTTAGCGGGACAGGGCTATGGCTACACCTTC
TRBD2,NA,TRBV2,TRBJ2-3,CASRRGGLAGPTDTQYF,TGTGCCAGCAGGAGGGGGGGACTAGCGGGGCCCACAGATACGCAGTATTTT
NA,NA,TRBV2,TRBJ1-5,CASSASGIEGQPQHF,TGTGCCAGCAGTGCATCGGGAATTGAAGGGCAGCCCCAGCATTTT
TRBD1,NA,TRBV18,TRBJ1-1,CASSPRGQGTNTEAFF,TGTGCCAGCTCACCACGGGGACAGGGTACAAACACTGAAGCTTTCTTT
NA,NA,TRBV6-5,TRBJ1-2,CASSPQGYGYTF,TGTGCCAGCAGCCCCCAGGGGTATGGCTACACCTTC
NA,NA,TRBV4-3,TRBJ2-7,CASSQDWETYEQYF,TGCGCCAGCAGCCAAGATTGGGAGACCTACGAGCAGTACTTC
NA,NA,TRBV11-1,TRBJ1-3,CASRRTAGQGNTIYF,TGTGCCAGCAGACGGACAGCCGGCCAAGGAAACACCATATATTTT
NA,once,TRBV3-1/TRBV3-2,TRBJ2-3,CASSQGLTDTQYF,TGTGCCAGCAGCCAGGGACTGACCGATACGCAGTATTTT
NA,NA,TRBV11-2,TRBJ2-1,CASSLGRSYVNEQFF,TGTGCCAGCAGCCTAGGTCGGTCCTATGTCAATGAGCAGTTCTTC
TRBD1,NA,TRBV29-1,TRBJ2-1,CSAPDRGQYEQFF,TGCAGCGCCCCAGACAGGGGGCAATATGAGCAGTTCTTC
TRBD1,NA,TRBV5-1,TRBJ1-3,CASSTGQGDTIYF,TGCGCCAGCAGCACCGGACAGGGGGACACCATATATTTT
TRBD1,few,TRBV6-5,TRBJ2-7,CASRGQGRTYEQYF,TGTGCCAGCAGGGGACAGGGGAGGACCTACGAGCAGTACTTC
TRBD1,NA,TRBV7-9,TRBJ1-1,CASSLALGTGTGEAFF,TGTGCCAGCAGCTTAGCGCTCGGGACAGGGACCGGTGAAGCTTTCTTT
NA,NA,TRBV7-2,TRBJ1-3,CASSSQGKVSGNTIYF,TGTGCCAGCAGCTCCCAGGGGAAGGTCTCTGGAAACACCATATATTTT
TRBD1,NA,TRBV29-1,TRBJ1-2,CSVGTGGAGHYGYTF,TGCAGCGTGGGGACAGGGGGTGCGGGCCACTATGGCTACACCTTC
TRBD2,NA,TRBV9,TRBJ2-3,CASSVGRGPSTDTQYF,TGTGCCAGCAGCGTCGGGAGGGGACCTAGCACAGATACGCAGTATTTT
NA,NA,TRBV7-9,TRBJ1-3,CASSLGFQGTGNTIYF,TGTGCCAGCAGCTTAGGTTTCCAGGGAACTGGAAACACCATATATTTT
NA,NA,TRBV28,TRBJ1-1,CASVGAGAIEAFF,TGTGCCAGCGTAGGGGCGGGGGCGATTGAAGCTTTCTTT
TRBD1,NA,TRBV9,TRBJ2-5,CASSVAGGWKETQYF,TGTGCCAGCAGCGTAGCAGGGGGTTGGAAAGAGACCCAGTACTTC
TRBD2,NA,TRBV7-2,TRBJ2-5,CASSPSRGGRTQYF,TGTGCCAGCAGCCCCTCCCGGGGGGGGCGGACCCAGTACTTC
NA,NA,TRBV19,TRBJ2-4,CASSSRGWLNLAKNIQYF,TGTGCCAGTAGTAGCCGGGGGTGGCTAAATCTAGCCAAAAACATTCAGTACTTC
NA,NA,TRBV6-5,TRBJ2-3,CASSFYGGTDTQYF,TGTGCCAGCAGTTTTTACGGTGGCACAGATACGCAGTATTTT
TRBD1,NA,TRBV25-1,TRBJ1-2,CASNHDRAYGYTF,TGTGCCAGCAACCACGACAGGGCCTATGGCTACACCTTC
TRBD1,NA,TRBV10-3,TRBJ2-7,CAIRDRGADEQYF,TGTGCCATCAGGGACAGGGGAGCCGACGAGCAGTACTTC
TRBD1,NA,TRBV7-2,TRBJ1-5,CASSPRGPGVNSNQPQHF,TGTGCCAGCAGCCCTAGGGGGCCCGGAGTCAATAGCAATCAGCCCCAGCATTTT
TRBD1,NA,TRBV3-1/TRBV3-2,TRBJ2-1,CASSDRGWGNEQFF,TGTGCCAGCAGCGACAGGGGATGGGGGAATGAGCAGTTCTTC
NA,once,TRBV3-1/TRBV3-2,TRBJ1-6,CASSQGKQDSPLHF,TGTGCCAGCAGCCAAGGGAAGCAGGATTCACCCCTCCACTTT
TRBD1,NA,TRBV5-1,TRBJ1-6,CASSLEGGLSPLHF,TGCGCCAGCAGCTTGGAAGGGGGCCTTTCACCCCTCCACTTT
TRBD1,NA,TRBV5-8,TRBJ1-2,CASSTRTGGNYGYTF,TGTGCCAGCAGCACGCGGACAGGGGGTAACTATGGCTACACCTTC
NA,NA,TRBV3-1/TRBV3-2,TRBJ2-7,CASSQRASSYEQYF,TGTGCCAGCAGCCAGCGGGCCAGTTCCTACGAGCAGTACTTC
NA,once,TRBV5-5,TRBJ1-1,CASSFQARNTEAFF,TGTGCCAGCAGCTTTCAGGCCAGGAACACTGAAGCTTTCTTT
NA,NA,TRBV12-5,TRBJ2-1,CASGLTGWNEQFF,TGTGCTAGTGGTTTGACAGGCTGGAATGAGCAGTTCTTC
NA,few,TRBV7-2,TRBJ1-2,CASSLTRGTNYGYTF,TGTGCCAGCAGCTTAACTCGCGGGACGAACTATGGCTACACCTTC
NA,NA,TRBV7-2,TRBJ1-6,CASSLGGYNSPLHF,TGTGCCAGCAGCTTAGGAGGGTATAATTCACCCCTCCACTTT
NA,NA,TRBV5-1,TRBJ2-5,CASSVQTNFLKETQYF,TGCGCCAGCAGCGTCCAGACTAACTTCCTCAAAGAGACCCAGTACTTC
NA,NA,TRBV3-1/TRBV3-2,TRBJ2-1,CASSQDLIPGDNEQFF,TGTGCCAGCAGCCAAGATCTCATACCGGGGGACAATGAGCAGTTCTTC
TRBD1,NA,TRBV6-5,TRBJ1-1,CASRETGGLTEAFF,TGTGCCAGCAGAGAGACAGGGGGCCTCACTGAAGCTTTCTTT
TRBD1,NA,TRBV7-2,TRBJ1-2,CASSSTTGADFYGYTF,TGTGCCAGCAGCTCAACAACAGGGGCCGACTTCTATGGCTACACCTTC
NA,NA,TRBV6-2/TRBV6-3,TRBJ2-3,CASSYKILVPAFTDTQYF,TGTGCCAGCAGTTACAAAATACTAGTTCCCGCATTCACAGATACGCAGTATTTT
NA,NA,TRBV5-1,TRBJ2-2,CASSLTGSTNTGELFF,TGCGCCAGCAGCTTGACAGGGTCCACGAACACCGGGGAGCTGTTTTTT